These 17 T cell receptor beta chains were all obtained from the same sample, sequenced in a study of radiotherapy plus CTLA-4 blockade in lung cancer. Assay: immunoSEQ multiplex PCR; the TCRdb copy retains only in-frame clones and omits some. The sample gives fewer than 95,000 clones, about four fifths of which show up once; 0.75% to 0.85% is in the top ten. The sequenced sample was peripheral blood, obtained from a patient treated with radiotherapy plus ipilimumab. The receptors come from a human donor with non-small cell lung cancer who had stable disease on radiotherapy plus ipilimumab.

The CDR3 nucleotides read TGTGCCAGCAGTCCCTTTCCCGACAGGTTCTACGAGCAGTACTTC. Translating gives CASSPFPDRFYEQYF. This chain connects TRBV6-6 to TRBJ2-7, with D tentatively TRBD1 (6 bases). The CDR3 is made up of 15 amino acids. Germline CDR1 reads MNHNY; CDR2 reads SVGAGI (reference sequence). V was shortened by 5 bases and J by 3 bases, with 17 bases between the two germline ends.

V usage is TRBV5-4 and J usage is TRBJ2-7; a weak D match, TRBD1 (5 bases). CDR1 is SGHNT, CDR2 YYREEE, per germline (reference sequence). The CDR3 consists of 13 residues. V gave up 2 bases and J gave up 3 bases, with 9 bases separating them. The CDR3 spells CASSFFTGYEQYF. DNA of the CDR3: TGTGCCAGCAGCTTTTTCACAGGCTACGAGCAGTACTTC.

V usage is TRBV7-2 and J usage is TRBJ2-3; a weak D match, TRBD2 (5 bases). V was pared by 5 bases and J by 3 bases, with 15 bases between. The CDR3 consists of 15 residues. The germline CDR1 and CDR2 sequences are SGHTA and FQGNSA. CDR3 coding DNA: TGTGCCAGCAGCCCCCGGAGGATTCGTACAGATACGCAGTATTTT. Its translation is CASSPRRIRTDTQYF. The full variable domain, with the rest looked up from reference TRBV7-2 and TRBJ2-3, is GAGVSQSPSNKVTEKGKDVELRCDPISGHTALYWYRQSLGQGLEFLIYFQGNSAPDKSGLPSDRFSAERTGGSVSTLTIQRTQQEDSAVYLCASSPRRIRTDTQYFGPGTRLTVL.

The chain combines TRBV7-9 with TRBJ2-5, with unresolved D. The CDR3 runs to 17 residues. Between the trimmed V and J ends, which lost 5 bases and 4 bases, there was a span of 23 bases. Germline values: CDR1 SEHNR, CDR2 FQNEAQ (reference sequence). This chain's CDR3 is CASSLLSPTTWIETQYF. CDR3 nucleotide sequence: TGTGCCAGCAGCCTCCTTTCACCGACAACGTGGATAGAGACCCAGTACTTC. The complete variable domain, with remaining parts taken from reference TRBV7-9 and TRBJ2-5, reads DTGVSQNPRHKITKRGQNVTFRCDPISEHNRLYWYRQTLGQGPEFLTYFQNEAQLEKSRLLSDRFSAERPKGSFSTLEIQRTEQGDSAMYLCASSLLSPTTWIETQYFGPGTRLLVL.

The chain joins TRBV30 to TRBJ1-3, with D hard to call. This CDR3 is built from 15 residues. Germline V gene sequence: CDR1 GTSNPN, CDR2 SVGIG (reference sequence). With 0 bases removed from V and 2 bases from J, the gap between germline ends came to 11 bases. CDR3 bases: TGTGCCTGGAGTGTACTCTCGAGCCCTGGAAACACCATATATTTT. Residues: CAWSVLSSPGNTIYF.

The chain has TRBV5-8 and TRBJ2-7; a weak D match, TRBD1 (5 bases). CDR3 length: 15 amino acids. V shed 0 bases and J shed 2 bases, with 12 bases lying between them. In germline, CDR1 is SGHTS, CDR2 YDEGEE. The CDR3 spells CASSLVDNAAYEQYF. CDR3 coding DNA: TGTGCCAGCAGCTTGGTGGACAACGCGGCCTACGAGCAGTACTTC.

This clone was seen only a few times. J is TRBJ2-3 and V is TRBV30; TRBD2 matches at 11 bases. This CDR3 region has 19 residues. V lost 0 bases and J lost 0; bases outside the gene matches: 11. CDR1 is GTSNPN, CDR2 SVGIG, per germline (reference sequence). The CDR3 protein is CAWSVGLAGGPTSTDTQYF. CDR3 bases: TGTGCCTGGAGTGTAGGGCTAGCGGGGGGCCCAACTAGCACAGATACGCAGTATTTT.

V is TRBV5-1 and J is TRBJ2-1; 8 bases line up with TRBD2. With V trimmed by 1 base and J by 6 bases, 15 bases remained unmatched. Germline loops: CDR1 SGHRS, CDR2 YFSETQ. The CDR3 loop spans 18 amino acids. The CDR3: CASSLTTGSLAGINEQFF. Written as DNA, the CDR3 is TGCGCCAGCAGCTTGACCACAGGGTCGCTAGCGGGTATCAATGAGCAGTTCTTC.

The chain links TRBV25-1 to TRBJ2-3, with a possible D match to TRBD2 (5 bases). CDR1 and CDR2 from the germline V gene are MGHDK and SYGVNS. V was pared by 3 bases and J by 6 bases, with 10 bases between. This CDR3 contains 13 residues. CDR3 in amino acids: CASSDPSKDTQYF. CDR3 nucleotides: TGTGCCAGCAGTGATCCTAGCAAGGATACGCAGTATTTT. The complete variable domain, with remaining parts taken from reference TRBV25-1 and TRBJ2-3, reads EADIYQTPRYLVIGTGKKITLECSQTMGHDKMYWYQQDPGMELHLIHYSYGVNSTEKGDLSSESTVSRIRTEHFPLTLESARPSHTSQYLCASSDPSKDTQYFGPGTRLTVL.

This chain connects TRBV6-6 to TRBJ1-5; D is possibly TRBD1 (6 bases). The V end lost 3 bases, the J end lost 5 bases, and 14 bases lay between the germline ends. Looked up from germline, CDR1 is MNHNY and CDR2 is SVGAGI (reference sequence). This CDR3 contains 15 residues. CDR3 protein: CASSYATGRHQPQHF. CDR3 in DNA: TGTGCCAGCAGTTATGCGACAGGACGACATCAGCCCCAGCATTTT.

This chain uses TRBV5-5 with TRBJ1-5; 7 bases are shared with TRBD1. Germline CDR1 and CDR2: SGHKS and YYEKEE (reference sequence). Trimming removed 4 bases from V and 6 bases from J; junction bases left unmatched: 7. CDR3 size: 14 residues. The CDR3 sequence: CASSLDRVTQPQHF. CDR3 DNA: TGTGCCAGCAGCCTCGACAGGGTGACTCAGCCCCAGCATTTT.

V is TRBV28 and J is TRBJ1-1; D is undetermined. Trimming removed 5 bases from V and 0 bases from J, with 10 bases in between. Germline V lookup: CDR1 MDHEN, CDR2 SYDVKM. The CDR3 sequence is 14 residues long. The CDR3 DNA follows: TGTGCCAGCAGTCAAAAAAGGGTGAACACTGAAGCTTTCTTT. Amino acids: CASSQKRVNTEAFF.

The chain is built from TRBV4-2 and TRBJ1-2, with D perhaps matching TRBD1 (5 bases). This CDR3 is 15 amino acids long. CDR1 and CDR2 from the germline V gene are LGHNA and YNFKEQ. Trimming removed 0 bases at V and 0 bases at J, with 8 bases between. CDR3 coding DNA: TGTGCCAGCAGCCAAGATCAGGGAACTAACTATGGCTACACCTTC. Translated: CASSQDQGTNYGYTF.

The table lists this clone with a few counts. This chain links TRBV6-1 with TRBJ1-6, with 7 nucleotides matching TRBD1. With V trimmed by 4 bases and J by 12 bases, 6 bases remained unmatched. There are 13 residues in the CDR3. Looked up from germline, CDR1 is MNHNS and CDR2 is SASEGT. In nucleotides, the CDR3 is TGTGCCAGCAGTGGACAGGGAAAGGTACCCCTCCACTTT. It translates to CASSGQGKVPLHF.

The V gene is TRBV27, the J gene TRBJ1-6; D uncertain. CDR1 and CDR2 from the germline V gene are MNHEY and SMNVEV (reference sequence). The CDR3 has 16 amino acids. The ends were cut back, 6 bases at V and 8 bases at J, with 20 bases in the middle. In nucleotides, the CDR3 is TGTGCCAGCAGAGTCCGCCCGGCCCACCAGGATTCACCCCTCCACTTT. Residues: CASRVRPAHQDSPLHF.

The CDR3, as DNA: TGTGCCAGCGGAGTTCACCGGGAGACCCAGTACTTC. It translates to CASGVHRETQYF. The chain is built from TRBV28 and TRBJ2-5, with unresolved D. Trimming pared 8 bases from V and 5 bases from J, leaving 12 bases between. Germline V gene lookup returns CDR1 MDHEN and CDR2 SYDVKM. This CDR3 has 12 residues.

This clone showed up just a few times. The chain uses TRBV11-2 and TRBJ2-7; 7 nucleotides line up with TRBD1. This CDR3 has 15 amino acids. Germline-derived CDR1 and CDR2 are SGHAT and FQNNGV. The ends lost 4 bases at V and 1 base at J; junction bases unmatched: 7. This chain's CDR3 is CASSSLRDRSYEQYF. In DNA, the CDR3 is TGTGCCAGCAGCTCCCTCCGGGACAGATCCTACGAGCAGTACTTC. The full variable domain, with the rest looked up from reference TRBV11-2 and TRBJ2-7, is EAGVAQSPRYKIIEKRQSVAFWCNPISGHATLYWYQQILGQGPKLLIQFQNNGVVDDSQLPKDRFSAERLKGVDSTLKIQPAKLEDSAVYLCASSSLRDRSYEQYFGPGTRLTVT.